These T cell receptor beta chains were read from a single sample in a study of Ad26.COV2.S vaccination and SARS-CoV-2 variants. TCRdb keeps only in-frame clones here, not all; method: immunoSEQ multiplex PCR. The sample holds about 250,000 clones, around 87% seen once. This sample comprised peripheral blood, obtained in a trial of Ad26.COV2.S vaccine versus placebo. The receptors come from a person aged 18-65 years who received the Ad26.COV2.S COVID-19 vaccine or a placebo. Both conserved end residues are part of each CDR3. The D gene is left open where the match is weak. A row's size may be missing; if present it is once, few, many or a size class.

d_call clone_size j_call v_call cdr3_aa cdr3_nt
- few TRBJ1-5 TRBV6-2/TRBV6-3 CASSSRQGSSNQPQHF TGTGCCAGCAGTTCACGGCAGGGATCAAGCAATCAGCCCCAGCATTTT
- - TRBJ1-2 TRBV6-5 CASSHPQGGYTF TGTGCCAGCAGTCATCCCCAGGGGGGCTACACCTTC
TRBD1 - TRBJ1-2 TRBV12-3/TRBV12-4 CASSFRGNYGYTF TGTGCCAGCAGTTTCAGGGGGAACTATGGCTACACCTTC
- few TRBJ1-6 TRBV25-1 CASSEFRGADSPLHF TGTGCCAGCAGTGAATTCCGGGGGGCGGATTCACCCCTCCACTTT
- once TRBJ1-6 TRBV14 CASSRRGGVYNSPLHF TGTGCCAGCAGCCGCCGGGGGGGGGTCTATAATTCACCCCTCCACTTT
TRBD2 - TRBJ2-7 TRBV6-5 CASKLAGNYEQYF TGTGCCAGCAAACTAGCGGGAAACTACGAGCAGTACTTC
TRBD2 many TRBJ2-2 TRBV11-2 CASSDGLAGGSTGELFF TGTGCCAGCAGCGACGGACTAGCGGGGGGTTCCACCGGGGAGCTGTTTTTT
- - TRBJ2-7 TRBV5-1 CASSLVQRAVGEQYF TGCGCCAGCAGCTTGGTACAGCGGGCGGTGGGAGAGCAGTACTTC
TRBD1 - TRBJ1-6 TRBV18 CASSPTGGEGNSPLHF TGTGCCAGCTCACCCACAGGGGGCGAGGGAAATTCACCCCTCCACTTT
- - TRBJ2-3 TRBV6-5 CASSPTGFADTQYF TGTGCCAGCAGTCCAACAGGGTTCGCAGATACGCAGTATTTT
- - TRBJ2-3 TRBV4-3 CASRRGGGGSTDTQYF TGCGCCAGCCGCCGGGGAGGGGGAGGGAGCACAGATACGCAGTATTTT
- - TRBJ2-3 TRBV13 CASSGPEGLPSTQYF TGTGCCAGCAGCGGACCAGAGGGCCTCCCATCGACGCAGTATTTT
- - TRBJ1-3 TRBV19 CASSITAGAKSGNTIYF TGTGCCAGTAGTATCACCGCAGGGGCGAAATCTGGAAACACCATATATTTT
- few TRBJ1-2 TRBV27 CASSPLEGDYGYTF TGTGCCAGCAGTCCTCTGGAGGGGGACTATGGCTACACCTTC
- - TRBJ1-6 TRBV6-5 CASSYSAGTVNSPLHF TGTGCCAGCAGTTACTCGGCAGGGACCGTGAATTCACCCCTCCACTTT
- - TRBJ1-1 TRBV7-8 CASSLNVPAEAFF TGTGCCAGCAGCTTAAATGTTCCGGCTGAAGCTTTCTTT
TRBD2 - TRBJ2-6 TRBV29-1 CSVGIGSGFLSGANVLTF TGCAGCGTTGGTATCGGTAGCGGGTTCCTCTCTGGGGCCAACGTCCTGACTTTC
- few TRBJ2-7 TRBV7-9 CASSLGSRGGGYEQYF TGTGCCAGCAGCTTAGGTTCGCGCGGTGGTGGCTACGAGCAGTACTTC
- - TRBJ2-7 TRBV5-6 CASSLEGFQDSYEQYF TGTGCCAGCAGCTTGGAAGGGTTCCAAGACTCCTACGAGCAGTACTTC
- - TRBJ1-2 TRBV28 CASSLNSAVYGYTF TGTGCCAGCAGTTTAAATTCAGCAGTATATGGCTACACCTTC
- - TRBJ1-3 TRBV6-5 CASSSRDGVGRNTIYF TGTGCCAGCAGTTCTAGGGACGGGGTAGGGAGAAACACCATATATTTT
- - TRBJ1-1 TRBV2 CASSEETGFTEAFF TGTGCCAGCAGTGAAGAAACAGGGTTCACTGAAGCTTTCTTT
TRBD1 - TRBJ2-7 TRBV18 CASSRRTGGAEQYF TGTGCCAGCTCACGGCGGACAGGGGGCGCCGAGCAGTACTTC
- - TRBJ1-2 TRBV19 CASSPQGSNGYTF TGTGCCAGTAGTCCTCAGGGGAGTAATGGCTACACCTTC
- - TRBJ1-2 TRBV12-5 CASGLPPLIDFYTF TGTGCTAGTGGTTTGCCACCCCTCATAGATTTTTACACCTTC
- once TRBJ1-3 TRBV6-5 CASSYRQGAGNTIYF TGTGCCAGCAGTTACAGGCAGGGAGCTGGAAACACCATATATTTT
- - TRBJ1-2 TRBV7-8 CASSFTGHLDGYTF TGTGCCAGCAGCTTCACAGGTCACCTCGATGGCTACACCTTC
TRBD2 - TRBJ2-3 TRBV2 CASILLAGVPDTQYF TGTGCCAGCATTTTGCTAGCGGGAGTTCCAGATACGCAGTATTTT
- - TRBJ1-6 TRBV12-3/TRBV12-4 CASSLSEGTRHF TGTGCCAGCAGCCTTTCGGAGGGGACCCGCCACTTT
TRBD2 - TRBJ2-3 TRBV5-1 CASSLGLARYTDTQYF TGCGCCAGCAGCTTGGGACTAGCCCGTTACACAGATACGCAGTATTTT
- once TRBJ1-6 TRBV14 CASSQVPGHVRNSPLHF TGTGCCAGCAGCCAAGTGCCGGGACATGTCCGAAATTCACCCCTCCACTTT
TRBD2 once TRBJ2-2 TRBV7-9 CASSRAGGTGELFF TGTGCCAGCAGCCGAGCGGGAGGGACCGGGGAGCTGTTTTTT
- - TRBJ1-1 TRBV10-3 CAIRRENTEAFF TGTGCCATCAGAAGGGAGAACACTGAAGCTTTCTTT
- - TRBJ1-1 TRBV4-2 CASSQEPGEAFF TGTGCCAGCAGCCAAGAGCCGGGTGAAGCTTTCTTT
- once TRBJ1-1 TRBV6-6 CASSYRTGRVGAEAFF TGTGCCAGCAGTTACCGCACAGGGCGGGTCGGGGCTGAAGCTTTCTTT
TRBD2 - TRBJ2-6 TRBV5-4 CASSLSSGGAGANVLTF TGTGCCAGCAGCTTAAGTTCCGGGGGGGCTGGGGCCAACGTCCTGACTTTC